Listed below are T cell receptor beta chains from one sample, sequenced in a study of control samples from healthy donors and cancer patients. Assay: immunoSEQ multiplex PCR; the TCRdb copy retains only in-frame clones and omits some. In the table there are 100,000 to 150,000 clones, around 87% of which are singletons. The sequenced sample was blood. The source is a man aged 30-40 years in good health. CDR3s include the opening cysteine and the closing phenylalanine or tryptophan. A D gene is named only where the DNA matches it firmly. Rows give clone size only sometimes, using once, few, many, or a class for an expanded clone.

>TRBJ2-7|16|.|TRBV3-1/TRBV3-2|.
TGTGCCAGCAGCCCCCGGGGAAGGGTTGACTCCTACGAGCAGTACTTC
CASSPRGRVDSYEQYF
>TRBJ2-2|20|TRBD1|TRBV14|.
TGTGCCAGCAGCCAAGTACCCTCGGACAGGGGAAAGTGGAGGACCGGGGAGCTGTTTTTT
CASSQVPSDRGKWRTGELFF
>TRBJ2-7|13|.|TRBV12-5|.
TGTGCTAGTGCCACGGGCACGGGACGGGAGCAGTACTTC
CASATGTGREQYF
>TRBJ2-1|15|TRBD2|TRBV5-5|.
TGTGCCAGCAGCTTGCTAGCGGGGGTGGGGAATGAGCAGTTCTTC
CASSLLAGVGNEQFF
>TRBJ1-2|13|.|TRBV5-4|.
TGTGCCAGCAGCTTGGCCAGGAGAGTTGGCTACACCTTC
CASSLARRVGYTF
>TRBJ2-5|14|TRBD2|TRBV19|.
TGTGCCAGTAGTAACGGGGGGAGCCGGGAGACCCAGTACTTC
CASSNGGSRETQYF
>TRBJ1-4|13|.|TRBV6-5|.
TGTGCCAGCAGTTACGGATTTCGCGAAAAACTGTTTTTT
CASSYGFREKLFF
>TRBJ1-2|15|.|TRBV4-1|.
TGCGCCAGCAGCCCCGAGGGGAGGGGTTCGTATGGCTACACCTTC
CASSPEGRGSYGYTF
>TRBJ1-1|14|.|TRBV9|.
TGTGCCAGCAGCGTAGTCGGAGAGAACACTGAAGCTTTCTTT
CASSVVGENTEAFF
>TRBJ1-1|13|.|TRBV7-2|.
TGTGCCAGCAGCTTAGACGGCGGCGACAAAGCTTTCTTT
CASSLDGGDKAFF
>TRBJ1-6|12|.|TRBV28|.
TGTGCCAGCAAGGTCTCCTATTCACCCCTCCACTTT
CASKVSYSPLHF
>TRBJ1-1|17|.|TRBV19|.
TGTGCCAGTAGTATAACTGGGATAGGGTTCATGAACACTGAAGCTTTCTTT
CASSITGIGFMNTEAFF
>TRBJ1-2|16|.|TRBV5-5|.
TGTGCCAGCAGCGCCTCGGGGGCCTCGAATAACTATGGCTACACCTTC
CASSASGASNNYGYTF
>TRBJ1-4|16|.|TRBV19|.
TGTGCCAGTAACCCTACCCGGGACTCAAAAGGAGAAAAACTGTTTTTT
CASNPTRDSKGEKLFF
>TRBJ2-7|13|.|TRBV3-1/TRBV3-2|.
TGTGCCAGCAGCCAAGGGGTTGACGGCGAGCAGTACTTC
CASSQGVDGEQYF
>TRBJ2-3|17|.|TRBV7-8|.
TGTGCCAGCAGCCTCCGACCGGGACGAGAGAGCACAGATACGCAGTATTTT
CASSLRPGRESTDTQYF
>TRBJ2-2|17|TRBD2|TRBV7-8|.
TGTGCCAGCAGCTTAACGAGAGGGACTAGGAGCGCCGGGGAGCTGTTTTTT
CASSLTRGTRSAGELFF
>TRBJ2-3|12|.|TRBV11-2|.
TGTGCCAGCAGCGCTAGCACAGATACGCAGTATTTT
CASSASTDTQYF
>TRBJ1-1|14|TRBD1|TRBV6-5|.
TGTGCCAGCAGCCGCACCTCGACAGGGGGCGACGCTTTCTTT
CASSRTSTGGDAFF
>TRBJ1-3|14|.|TRBV5-1|.
TGCGCCAGCAGCTCACAGAGCTCTGGAAACACCATATATTTT
CASSSQSSGNTIYF
>TRBJ1-2|14|.|TRBV6-5|once
TGTGCCAGCAGGGCGGGACAACTGAGCTATGGCTACACCTTC
CASRAGQLSYGYTF
>TRBJ1-3|15|.|TRBV6-6|.
TGTGCCAGCAGGTCCACAGGGCGCTCTGGAAACACCATATATTTT
CASRSTGRSGNTIYF
>TRBJ1-4|13|.|TRBV12-3/TRBV12-4|.
TGTGCCAGCAGTTTAGATCTGGTGGGAAAACTGTTTTTT
CASSLDLVGKLFF
>TRBJ1-5|15|TRBD1|TRBV7-8|.
TGTGCCAGCAGCTGGACAGGGGTAAGGGGTCAGCCCCAGCATTTT
CASSWTGVRGQPQHF
>TRBJ1-2|14|.|TRBV21-1|.
TGTGCCAGCAGCAAAGGACCGGGGGCAGAAGGCTACACCTTC
CASSKGPGAEGYTF
>TRBJ2-3|14|TRBD1|TRBV6-5|.
TGTGCCAGCAGTCCACAGGGGGCAGCAAATACGCAGTATTTT
CASSPQGAANTQYF
>TRBJ1-4|17|TRBD1|TRBV7-9|once
TGTGCCAGCAGCTTATCTTCGACAGGGGCAACTAATGAAAAACTGTTTTTT
CASSLSSTGATNEKLFF
>TRBJ2-2|12|TRBD2|TRBV6-5|.
TGTGCCAGCAATAGCGGGGCCGGGGAGCTGTTTTTT
CASNSGAGELFF
>TRBJ1-2|16|TRBD1|TRBV4-1|.
TGCGCCTGCAGCCATGGGAGGGGGGGACAGGGGGAAGGCTACACCTTC
CACSHGRGGQGEGYTF
>TRBJ2-3|11|TRBD2|TRBV10-3|.
TGTGCCATCACAGCGGGGGGGACGCAGTATTTT
CAITAGGTQYF
>TRBJ1-2|16|.|TRBV7-6|once
TGTGCCAGCAGCCCCTCCCCTTCGGGACAAGCTTATGGCTACACCTTC
CASSPSPSGQAYGYTF
>TRBJ1-1|14|.|TRBV14|.
TGTGCCAGCAGCCAAGCGAGAGGCGAGACTGAAGCTTTCTTT
CASSQARGETEAFF
>TRBJ1-6|16|.|TRBV21-1|few
TGTGCCAGCAGCACATGGGGGTGGGGATACAATTCACCCCTCCACTTT
CASSTWGWGYNSPLHF
>TRBJ2-5|13|.|TRBV10-2|.
TGCGCCAGCAGTCGGGACCCCCGAGAAACCCAGTACTTC
CASSRDPRETQYF
>TRBJ1-6|14|.|TRBV27|.
TGTGCCAGCAGCTTGGGGGGAGGGCTTTCACCCCTCCACTTT
CASSLGGGLSPLHF
>TRBJ2-5|14|TRBD2|TRBV6-1|.
TGTGCCAGCAGACAACTAGCGGGCCAAGAGACCCAGTACTTC
CASRQLAGQETQYF
>TRBJ1-2|13|.|TRBV12-3/TRBV12-4|.
TGTGCCAGCAGTTCCCAGGGGAACTATGGCTACACCTTC
CASSSQGNYGYTF
>TRBJ2-2|16|.|TRBV2|.
TGTGCCAGCAGTGAATTACTCTCTCTCGTAGGCGGGGAGCTGTTTTTT
CASSELLSLVGGELFF
>TRBJ1-1|13|.|TRBV20-1|few
TGCAGTGCTAGTGGGGACAACTTGTTACAAGCTTTCTTT
CSASGDNLLQAFF
>TRBJ1-2|14|.|TRBV19|.
TGTGCCAGTAGTGAGGGGCAGTGGAGCTATGGCTACACCTTC
CASSEGQWSYGYTF
>TRBJ2-1|18|TRBD1|TRBV7-9|once
TGTGCCAGCAGCTTAGAACGCCCCGGGACAGTAGGAATCGATGAGCAGTTCTTC
CASSLERPGTVGIDEQFF
>TRBJ1-2|14|.|TRBV28|.
TGTGCCAGCAGTTTGTGGCAGGTTCTCTATGGCTACACCTTC
CASSLWQVLYGYTF
>TRBJ1-1|12|.|TRBV18|.
TGTGCCAGCTCACCCAGGGAACATGAAGCTTTCTTT
CASSPREHEAFF
>TRBJ1-2|12|.|TRBV10-2|.
TGCGCCAGCAGTGGCAATGAGTATGGCTACACCTTC
CASSGNEYGYTF
>TRBJ1-6|14|.|TRBV19|.
TGTGCCAGTAGTCTCGGGGGAGGGCCAGGGACCCTCCACTTT
CASSLGGGPGTLHF
>TRBJ2-1|16|.|TRBV5-6|.
TGTGCCAGCAGCTTGGACGGGACGGGGGAATACAATGAGCAGTTCTTC
CASSLDGTGEYNEQFF
>TRBJ1-5|14|.|TRBV12-5|.
TGTGCTAGTGCCCTCAGTCAGGGGATTCAGCCCCAGCATTTT
CASALSQGIQPQHF
>TRBJ1-1|13|.|TRBV7-3|.
TGTGCCAGCAGCTTACTGGGGGGGACTGAAGCTTTCTTT
CASSLLGGTEAFF
>TRBJ2-3|15|.|TRBV5-1|.
TGCGCCAGCAGCTTAAGGGCGTCCCGCACAGATACGCAGTATTTT
CASSLRASRTDTQYF
>TRBJ1-2|12|TRBD1|TRBV29-1|.
TGCAGCGTTGCAGGGGGCAAGTATGGCTACACCTTC
CSVAGGKYGYTF
>TRBJ1-1|14|TRBD1|TRBV5-6|.
TGTGCCAGCAGCACAAGGGGGCATGGCACTGAAGCTTTCTTT
CASSTRGHGTEAFF
>TRBJ1-2|14|TRBD1|TRBV7-2|.
TGTGCCAGCAGCCCGGGGACAGCACATATGGGCTACACCTTC
CASSPGTAHMGYTF
>TRBJ1-1|16|TRBD1|TRBV5-1|.
TGCGCCAGCAGCCCCGGGACAGGGGCGGGGAACACTGAAGCTTTCTTT
CASSPGTGAGNTEAFF
>TRBJ1-3|13|.|TRBV7-3|.
TGTGCCAGCAGCTTGATCGAAGGAAACACCATATATTTT
CASSLIEGNTIYF
>TRBJ2-1|15|.|TRBV7-2|once
TGTGCCAGCAGCTTACGGCAGGGGACCTACAATGAGCAGTTCTTC
CASSLRQGTYNEQFF
>TRBJ1-5|12|.|TRBV7-9|once
TGTGCCAGCAGCGAAGGGACTCAGCCCCAGCATTTT
CASSEGTQPQHF
>TRBJ2-7|15|.|TRBV30|.
TGTGCCTGGAGTAGTGGGCTCCCGAGCTCCTACGAGCAGTACTTC
CAWSSGLPSSYEQYF
>TRBJ2-3|14|TRBD1|TRBV24-1|once
TGTGCCACCAGAAGGACAGGGCGCACAGATACGCAGTATTTT
CATRRTGRTDTQYF